Reported below is one TCR beta chain. The germline gives CDR1 SQVTM, CDR2 ANQGSEA. The CDR3 covers 15 residues. V shed 4 bases, J shed 2 bases, and the junction held 10 bases outside the gene matches. This entry belongs to a study of blood T cell repertoires in COVID-19. Study details: Material from acute and convalescent COVID-19 was sourced from the United States, Italy and Spain.

The repertoire was sequenced with immunoSEQ multiplex PCR; TCRdb's copy has only in-frame clones and lacks some. Seen here are under 200,000 clones, roughly three quarters observed once, and the top ten hold about 18%. This TCR was sampled from a man aged 55 to 70 with active or convalescent COVID-19. The genes are TRBV29-1 and TRBJ2-7, with 8 bases identical to TRBD2. Sample: peripheral blood. CDR3 nucleotides: TGCAGCGTTGTGAGTGGTCGGGAGGGCCCCTACGAGCAGTACTTC. It encodes CSVVSGREGPYEQYF.